This TCR beta chain was observed in a study of blood T cell repertoires in COVID-19. Study summary: Samples came from the United States, Italy and Spain, spanning acute and convalescent COVID-19.

Original analysis: It was from reference gene primer amplification that nucleated cell counts were estimated. Produced via immunoSEQ multiplex PCR; TCRdb's table is partial and in-frame only. The DNA was the basis for D and trimming; V, J and clone size are from that table. Here the sample spans 130,000 to 150,000 clones, 70% to 90% being singletons. The germline gives CDR1 SEHNR, CDR2 FQNEAQ (reference sequence). The CDR3 totals 16 residues. The J segment lost 1 base and the V segment lost 0 bases, leaving 1 base of the junction unmatched. Patients in Seattle were enrolled during active infection, then followed longitudinally.

This chain joins TRBV7-9 and TRBJ1-5; 9 nucleotides align to TRBD1. Material: peripheral blood. The source of this sequence is a woman in her fifties or sixties with COVID-19, enrolled during active disease. DNA for the CDR3: TGTGCCAGCAGCTTAGCGGGACAGGGAAGCAATCAGCCCCAGCATTTT. This translates into CASSLAGQGSNQPQHF.